A single TCR beta chain is shown here with its context. No antigen is known for it. This sample was included in a study of cytomegalovirus exposure and HLA in healthy donors. Study results and caveats: Immune exposure was documented only through CMV serostatus.

The primer mix had 60 Vbeta and 13 Jbeta primers. TCRdb's table, derived via immunoSEQ multiplex PCR, lists solely in-frame clones and lacks some. The repertoire has 150,000 or so clones, nearly 80% of them found once; the top ten carry roughly 6%. This TCR derives from a man in his forties or fifties in good health and CMV-seropositive. Sequencing was performed on PBMCs.

The CDR3 protein is CASSASSGSSYNEQFF. The CDR3 bases are TGCGCCAGCAGCGCCTCTAGCGGGAGCTCCTACAATGAGCAGTTCTTC. The rearrangement joins TRBV5-1 to TRBJ2-1; 10 bases line up with TRBD2. CDR1 is SGHRS and CDR2 is YFSETQ in the germline V gene. The CDR3 runs to 16 residues. V lost 4 bases, J lost 0 bases, and 4 bases stayed unmatched.